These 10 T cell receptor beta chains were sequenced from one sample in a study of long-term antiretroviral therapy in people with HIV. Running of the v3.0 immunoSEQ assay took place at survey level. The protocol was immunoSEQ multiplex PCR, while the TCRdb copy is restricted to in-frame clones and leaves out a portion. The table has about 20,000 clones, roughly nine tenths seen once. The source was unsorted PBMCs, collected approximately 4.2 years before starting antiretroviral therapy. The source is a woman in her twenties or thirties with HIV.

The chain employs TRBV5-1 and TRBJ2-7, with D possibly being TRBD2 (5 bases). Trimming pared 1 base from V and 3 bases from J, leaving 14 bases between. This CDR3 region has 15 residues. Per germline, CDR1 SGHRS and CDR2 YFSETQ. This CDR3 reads CASSLLERGIYEQYF. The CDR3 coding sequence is TGCGCCAGCAGCTTGCTGGAGAGAGGGATCTACGAGCAGTACTTC.

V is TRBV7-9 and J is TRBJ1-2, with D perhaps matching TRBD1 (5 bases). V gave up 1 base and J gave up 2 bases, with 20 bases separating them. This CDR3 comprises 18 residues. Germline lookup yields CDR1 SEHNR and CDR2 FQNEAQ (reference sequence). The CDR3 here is CASSLEFGGVAFNYGYTF. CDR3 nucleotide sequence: TGTGCCAGCAGCTTAGAATTCGGAGGGGTTGCCTTCAACTATGGCTACACCTTC.

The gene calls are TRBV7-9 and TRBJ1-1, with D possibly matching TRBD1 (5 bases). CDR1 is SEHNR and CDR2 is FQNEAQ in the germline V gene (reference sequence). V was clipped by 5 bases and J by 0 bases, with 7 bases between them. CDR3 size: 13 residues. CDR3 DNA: TGTGCCAGCAGCATACAGGTGAACACTGAAGCTTTCTTT. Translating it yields CASSIQVNTEAFF.

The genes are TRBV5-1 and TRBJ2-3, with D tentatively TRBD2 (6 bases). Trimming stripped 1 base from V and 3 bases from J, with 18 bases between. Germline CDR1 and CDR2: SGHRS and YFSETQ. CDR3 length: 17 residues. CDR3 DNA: TGCGCCAGCAGCTTGTATGGCGGGGCCATTGCGACAGATACGCAGTATTTT. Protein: CASSLYGGAIATDTQYF.

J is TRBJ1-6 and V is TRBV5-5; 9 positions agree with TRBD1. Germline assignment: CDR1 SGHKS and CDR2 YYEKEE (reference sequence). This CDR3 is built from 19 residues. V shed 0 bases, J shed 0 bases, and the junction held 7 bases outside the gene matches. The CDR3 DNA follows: TGTGCCAGCAGCTTGGGTGGGACAGGGCCTACCTCCTATAATTCACCCCTCCACTTT. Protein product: CASSLGGTGPTSYNSPLHF.

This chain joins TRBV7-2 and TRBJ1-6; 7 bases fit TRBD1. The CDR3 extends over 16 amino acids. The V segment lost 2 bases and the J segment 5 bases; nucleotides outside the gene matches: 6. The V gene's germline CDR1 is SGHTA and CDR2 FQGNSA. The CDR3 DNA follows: TGTGCCAGCAGCTTAAACTACAGGGGAGATAATTCACCCCTCCACTTT. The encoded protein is CASSLNYRGDNSPLHF.

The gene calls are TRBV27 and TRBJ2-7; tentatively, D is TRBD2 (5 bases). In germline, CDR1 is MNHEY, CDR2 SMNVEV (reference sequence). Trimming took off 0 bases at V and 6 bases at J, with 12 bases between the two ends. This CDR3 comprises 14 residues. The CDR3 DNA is TGTGCCAGCAGTTTATCCGTAGCCAGCGGCGAGCAGTACTTC. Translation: CASSLSVASGEQYF.

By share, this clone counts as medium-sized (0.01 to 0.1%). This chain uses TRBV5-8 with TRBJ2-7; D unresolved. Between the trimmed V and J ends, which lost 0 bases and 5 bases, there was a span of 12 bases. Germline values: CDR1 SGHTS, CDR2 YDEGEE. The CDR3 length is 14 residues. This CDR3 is CASSLDSSLDEQYF. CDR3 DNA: TGTGCCAGCAGCTTGGACAGTTCTTTAGACGAGCAGTACTTC.

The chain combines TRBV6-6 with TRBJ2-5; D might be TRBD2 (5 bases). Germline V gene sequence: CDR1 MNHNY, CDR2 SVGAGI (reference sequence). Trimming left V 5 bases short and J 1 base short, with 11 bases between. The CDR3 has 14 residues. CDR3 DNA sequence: TGTGCCAGCAGTCCAGTGAGCGGCCAAGAGACCCAGTACTTC. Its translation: CASSPVSGQETQYF.

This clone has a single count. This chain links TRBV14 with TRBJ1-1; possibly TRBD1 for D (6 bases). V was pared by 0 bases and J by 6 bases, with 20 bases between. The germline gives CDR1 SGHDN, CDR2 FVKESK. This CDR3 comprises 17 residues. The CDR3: CASSQDLRPGVVAEAFF. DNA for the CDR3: TGTGCCAGCAGCCAAGATCTACGTCCAGGGGTTGTGGCTGAAGCTTTCTTT.